This T cell receptor beta chain emerged from a study of human T cells and chemical hapten exposure. On the study more broadly: Patients, predominantly female, presented with alopecia areata, totalis or universalis.

CDR3 length equals 16 residues. V shed 5 bases, J shed 0 bases, and the junction held 6 bases outside the gene matches. Indicated time point: patch test 2, 6 weeks after DPC sensitization. The treatment here: therapeutic diphenylcyclopropenone sensitization with weekly scalp DPC. This clonotype showed up just a few times. MiXCR, run by TCRdb on the RACE reads, gives a single entry per CDR3 protein. This table holds a few hundred thousand distinct CDR3 sequences, nearly 6.5% found once. J is TRBJ1-4 and V is TRBV12-3 or TRBV12-4; 7 bases align to TRBD1. This TCR was sampled from a young woman with alopecia areata. Some clones in this sample may be carry-over from other donors' samples. Sequenced here: whole blood, sampled in connection with sensitization to the hapten diphenylcyclopropenone (DPC). CDR3 in amino acids: CASSPGQTTTNEKLFF. The CDR3 nucleotides read TGTGCCAGCAGTCCGGGACAGACAACAACTAATGAAAAACTGTTTTTT.